The 2 T cell receptor beta chains below come from one sample, sequenced in a study of blood T cell repertoires in COVID-19. TCRdb keeps only in-frame clones here, not all; method: immunoSEQ multiplex PCR. The sample yields 450,000 to 600,000 clones, about 85% seen once. Sequenced: PBMCs or T cells enriched from blood (not recorded which). The receptors shown here come from a young woman who had recovered from COVID-19.

The chain employs TRBV5-1 and TRBJ1-2; TRBD1 is a possible D gene (6 bases). Germline V gene sequence: CDR1 SGHRS, CDR2 YFSETQ. The V end lost 0 bases, the J end lost 6 bases, and 15 bases lay between the germline ends. This CDR3 region has 15 residues. CDR3: CASSLDGGAGNGYTF. The CDR3 DNA reads TGCGCCAGCAGCTTGGATGGGGGCGCGGGTAATGGCTACACCTTC.

This sequence joins TRBV5-1 and TRBJ2-3; the match to TRBD1 covers 7 bases. The CDR3 length is 16 residues. Germline V gene lookup returns CDR1 SGHRS and CDR2 YFSETQ. V shed 4 bases, J shed 3 bases, and the junction held 11 bases outside the gene matches. CDR3 sequence: CASSLKTGLGTDTQYF. CDR3 coding DNA: TGCGCCAGCAGCCTTAAGACAGGGCTTGGAACAGATACGCAGTATTTT.